The clone carrying this TCR beta chain has at least ten counts. Its antigen is unidentified. This same CDR3 is encoded by further DNA sequences in the sample. The sample originates from a study of shared clonotypes between healthy human individuals. As for the study in general: Each donor's CD4 naive and CD4 memory cells filled three plates apiece, CD8 naive two, and CD8 memory one.

Study-wide results and limits: Clonotypes shared by all four sorted-subset donors had higher generation probabilities than non-shared clonotypes.

V lost 0 bases to trimming and J lost 0 bases, with 2 bases between them. Germline V gene data show CDR1 as GTSNPN and CDR2 as SVGIG (reference sequence). There are 12 residues in the CDR3. Sequenced by immunoSEQ multiplex PCR; TCRdb stores in-frame clones only, minus some. The data contain 850,000 to 1,200,000 clones, around 76% of them seen just once; the ten biggest clones take up 1.4% to 1.5%. The sequenced sample was memory CD4+ T cells sorted from blood. Stated subset: CD45RA-negative fraction. The rearrangement links TRBV30 to TRBJ1-1, with D unclear. The source is a man between 18 and 35 years old in good health. The CDR3, as DNA: TGTGCCTGGAGTGTGGTGAACACTGAAGCTTTCTTT. Translating it yields CAWSVVNTEAFF.